This TCR beta chain was found in a study of T cells in localized non-small cell lung cancer. Study observations and caveats: When the top 100 tumor clones were examined, a median approximately 62 of them also appeared in the adjacent lung, which was paired and uninvolved.

Remarks on this clone: Its antigen is still unknown.

TCRdb's copy holds only in-frame clones and misses some; the assay was immunoSEQ multiplex PCR. Of under 25,000 clones listed, around 90% are singletons. This CDR3 spans 16 amino acids. V was trimmed by 4 bases and J by 5 bases, leaving 19 bases between them. Germline V gene lookup returns CDR1 SGDLS and CDR2 YYNGEE. The chain recombines TRBV9 with TRBJ2-1; weak D call: TRBD1 (6 bases). Specimen: peripheral blood, collected before any cancer treatment. This TCR derives from a man between 35 and 75 years old with stage I squamous cell lung carcinoma. For the CDR3, the DNA is TGTGCCAGCAGCCCAGAGGGGGAATGGGTGGACAATGAGCAGTTCTTC. Its translation is CASSPEGEWVDNEQFF. The full variable domain, with the rest looked up from reference TRBV9 and TRBJ2-1, is DSGVTQTPKHLITATGQRVTLRCSPRSGDLSVYWYQQSLDQGLQFLIQYYNGEERAKGNILERFSAQQFPDLHSELNLSSLELGDSALYFCASSPEGEWVDNEQFFGPGTRLTVL.